This T cell receptor beta chain is from a study of blood T cell repertoires in COVID-19. Looking at the study overall: Samples came from the United States, Italy and Spain, spanning acute and convalescent COVID-19. T cells, B-cell-depleted T cells, or PBMCs supplied cDNA or gDNA.

Germline assignment: CDR1 MNHNS and CDR2 SASEGT. The CDR3 totals 16 residues. V lost 4 bases and J lost 2; bases outside the gene matches: 10. In the authors' workflow: Amplified reference gene primers provided the basis for estimating nucleated cell counts. Some clones are missing from TCRdb's copy, which holds only in-frame ones; the method was immunoSEQ multiplex PCR. That table supplies the V and J calls and clone size; D and trimming were determined from the DNA. The data show roughly 120,000 clones, approximately 85% seen once. The sequence came from a man aged 35-49 years with acute or convalescent COVID-19. V gene TRBV6-1 combines with J gene TRBJ2-7; 8 nucleotides line up with TRBD2. Sequenced: peripheral blood. The chain's CDR3 is CASSGRKTSVPYEQYF. CDR3 sequence (DNA): TGTGCCAGCAGTGGGCGGAAGACTAGCGTCCCCTACGAGCAGTACTTC.